This TCR beta chain was observed in a study of cytomegalovirus exposure and HLA in healthy donors. Across the study: Earlier work reported roughly 120 million unique TCR beta sequences from 180 million or so T cells. Points from the study as a whole: It was approximately 170 TCR beta chains that were listed as cytomegalovirus-associated. Roughly uniform depth of sequencing across donors was assumed in presence/absence analyses.

The CDR3 is 14 residues long. Trimming removed 6 bases from V and 4 bases from J, with 15 bases in between. The germline V gene has CDR1 MGHDK and CDR2 SYGVNS. 60 Vbeta and 13 Jbeta primers were used in PCR. Libraries were prepared by immunoSEQ multiplex PCR; TCRdb keeps only in-frame clonotypes and omits some of them. The repertoire holds some 150,000 clones, with approximately 79% as singletons. This clone has just one count. Its antigen remains unknown. The source of this sequence is a woman in her 30s in good health and CMV-seronegative. Sequencing was done on a sample of PBMCs. The V call is TRBV25-1, the J call TRBJ1-2; D remains unclear. This CDR3 is CASRAPGRPYGYTF. For the CDR3, the DNA is TGTGCCAGCAGAGCCCCGGGGAGACCCTATGGCTACACCTTC.